This T cell receptor (beta chain) was captured by sequencing in a study of T cell clonotyping in hematopoietic cell transplantation. Sequencing was performed with immunoSEQ multiplex PCR; in TCRdb, only in-frame clones are kept and a portion is missing. Altogether 3,500 to 5,000 clones are present, about 18% being singletons, with the ten largest covering around a fifth. General study results and limits: Without cell sorting, CD4 versus CD8 contributions remain unresolved. Pathologically expanded recipient clonotypes increased progressively from day 30 to day 180 as diversity fell.

CDR1 and CDR2 from the germline V gene are SGHDN and FVKESK. With 4 bases removed from V and 10 bases from J, the gap between germline ends came to 8 bases. The CDR3 has 11 residues. This clone was detected only a few times. The antigen is not known. The sequence derives from a male patient aged 50 to 60 who had an allogeneic stem cell transplant from a related donor, so the T cells may come from the graft donor. Some clones in this sample may be carry-over from other donors' samples. The input for sequencing was peripheral blood mononuclear cells, taken 30 days after allogeneic stem cell transplant. The chain carries TRBV14 and TRBJ2-1; D is ambiguous. CDR3 sequence reads: CASSLGIEQFF. DNA of the CDR3: TGTGCCAGCAGCCTAGGTATCGAGCAGTTCTTC.